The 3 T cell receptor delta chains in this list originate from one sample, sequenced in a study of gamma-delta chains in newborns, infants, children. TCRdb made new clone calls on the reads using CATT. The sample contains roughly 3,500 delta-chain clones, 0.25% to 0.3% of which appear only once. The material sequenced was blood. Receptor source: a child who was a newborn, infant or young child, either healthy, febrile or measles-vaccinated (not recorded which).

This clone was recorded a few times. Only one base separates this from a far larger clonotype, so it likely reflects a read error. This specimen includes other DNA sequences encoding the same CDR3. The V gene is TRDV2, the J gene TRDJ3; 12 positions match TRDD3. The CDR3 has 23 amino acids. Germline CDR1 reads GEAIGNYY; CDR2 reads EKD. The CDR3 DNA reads TGTGCCTGCGACACCCTTGATGTACTGGGGGATACTAAGGCCTCCTGGGACACCCGACAGATGTTTTTC. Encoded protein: CACDTLDVLGDTKASWDTRQMFF.

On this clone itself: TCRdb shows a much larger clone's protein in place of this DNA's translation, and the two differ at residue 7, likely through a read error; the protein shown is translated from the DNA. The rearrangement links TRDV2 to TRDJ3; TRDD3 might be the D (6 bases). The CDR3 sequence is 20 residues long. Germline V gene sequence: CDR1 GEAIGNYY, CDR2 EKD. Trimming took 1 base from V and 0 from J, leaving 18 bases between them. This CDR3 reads CACDTKSLDTSSWDTRQMFF. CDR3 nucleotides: TGTGCCTGTGACACGAAATCCTTGGATACTAGCTCCTGGGACACCCGACAGATGTTTTTC.

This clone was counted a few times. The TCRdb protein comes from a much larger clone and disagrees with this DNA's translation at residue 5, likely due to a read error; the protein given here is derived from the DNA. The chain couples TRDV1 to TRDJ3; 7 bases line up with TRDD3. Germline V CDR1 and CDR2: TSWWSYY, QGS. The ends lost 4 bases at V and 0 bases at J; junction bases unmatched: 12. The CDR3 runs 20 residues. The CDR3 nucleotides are TGTGCTCTTGGGGGACGAACCTGGGGGCCCCCCTCCTGGGACACCCGACAGATGTTTTTC. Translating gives CALGGRTWGPPSWDTRQMFF.